This T cell receptor beta chain was obtained from a study of OX40 agonist ivuxolimab in advanced cancers. Looking at the study overall: Prior anti-PD-1, anti-PD-L1 or anti-CTLA-4 therapy did not bar entry, and 40% to 45% had some. Study-wide results and caveats: Dosing at 0.1 to 3.0 mg/kg was accompanied by clonal expansion of CD4+ and CD8+ blood T cells by week 6. On average, CD8+ T cells showed a greater number of expanded clones than CD4+.

The repertoire was sequenced with immunoSEQ multiplex PCR; TCRdb's copy has only in-frame clones and lacks some. Of roughly 69,000 clones listed, approximately 87% are singletons. Of note for this clone: Its target is unknown.

The material was CD4+ or CD8+ T cells sorted from blood, obtained in a trial of the OX40 agonist ivuxolimab. The TCR sequence derives from an adult with an advanced solid tumor such as melanoma, head and neck, liver or kidney cancer.

CDR3 sequence: CASRSLEVDRKNEKLFF. DNA of the CDR3: TGTGCCAGCAGGAGTTTGGAAGTGGACAGAAAGAATGAAAAACTGTTTTTT. The chain employs TRBV28 and TRBJ1-4; D is perhaps TRBD1 (6 bases). The CDR3 runs 17 residues. In germline, CDR1 is MDHEN, CDR2 SYDVKM. V gave up 6 bases and J gave up 5 bases, with 22 bases separating them.